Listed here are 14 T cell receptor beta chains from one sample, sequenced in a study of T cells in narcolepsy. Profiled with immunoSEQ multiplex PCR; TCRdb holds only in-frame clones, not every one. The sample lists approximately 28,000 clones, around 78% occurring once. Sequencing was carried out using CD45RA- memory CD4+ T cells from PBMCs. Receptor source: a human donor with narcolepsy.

The CDR3 DNA follows: TGCGCCAGCAGTGAAACAGGGGCTGCCAATCAGCCCCAGCATTTT. Amino acid sequence: CASSETGAANQPQHF. The genes are TRBV10-2 and TRBJ1-5; 7 nucleotides agree with TRBD1. The CDR3 contains 15 residues. The trim removed 3 bases at V and 3 bases at J, leaving 5 bases unmatched. Germline-derived CDR1 and CDR2 are WSHSY and SAAADI.

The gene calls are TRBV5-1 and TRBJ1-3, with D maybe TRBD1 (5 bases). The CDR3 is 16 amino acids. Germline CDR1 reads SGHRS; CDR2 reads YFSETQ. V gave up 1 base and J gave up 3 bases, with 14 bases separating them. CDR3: CASSLREGNFGNTIYF. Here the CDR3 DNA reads TGCGCCAGCAGCTTGAGGGAGGGGAACTTTGGAAACACCATATATTTT.

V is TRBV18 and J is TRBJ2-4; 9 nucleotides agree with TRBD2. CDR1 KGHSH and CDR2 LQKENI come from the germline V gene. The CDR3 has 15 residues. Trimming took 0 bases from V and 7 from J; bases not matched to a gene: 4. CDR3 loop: CASSPPISGGNIQYF. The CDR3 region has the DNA TGTGCCAGCTCACCACCGATTAGCGGGGGTAACATTCAGTACTTC.

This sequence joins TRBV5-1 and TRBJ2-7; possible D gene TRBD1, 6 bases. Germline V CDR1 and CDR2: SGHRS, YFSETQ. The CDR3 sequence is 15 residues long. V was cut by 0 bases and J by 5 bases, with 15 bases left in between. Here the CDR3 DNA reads TGCGCCAGCAGCTTGGCCGGGCAGGGGACCCACGAGCAGTACTTC. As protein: CASSLAGQGTHEQYF.

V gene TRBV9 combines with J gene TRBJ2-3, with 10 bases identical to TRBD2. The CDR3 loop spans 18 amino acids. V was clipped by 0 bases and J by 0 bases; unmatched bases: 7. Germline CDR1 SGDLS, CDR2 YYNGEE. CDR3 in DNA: TGTGCCAGCAGCGTAGTTCCTAGCGGGGGTCAAAGCACAGATACGCAGTATTTT. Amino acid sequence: CASSVVPSGGQSTDTQYF.

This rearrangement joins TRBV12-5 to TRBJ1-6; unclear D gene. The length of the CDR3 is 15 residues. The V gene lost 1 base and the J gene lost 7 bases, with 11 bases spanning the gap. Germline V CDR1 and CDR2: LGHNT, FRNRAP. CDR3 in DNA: TGTGCTAGTGGTTTGGGACGGACGGCCAATTCACCCCTCCACTTT. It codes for CASGLGRTANSPLHF.

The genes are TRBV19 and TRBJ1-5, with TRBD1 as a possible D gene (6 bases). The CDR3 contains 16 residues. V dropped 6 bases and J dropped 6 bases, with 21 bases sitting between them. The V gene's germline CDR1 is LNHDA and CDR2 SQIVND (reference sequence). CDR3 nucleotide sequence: TGTGCCAGTAGAGCAGGGGCGCAGCAGTCTGGTCAGCCCCAGCATTTT. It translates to CASRAGAQQSGQPQHF.

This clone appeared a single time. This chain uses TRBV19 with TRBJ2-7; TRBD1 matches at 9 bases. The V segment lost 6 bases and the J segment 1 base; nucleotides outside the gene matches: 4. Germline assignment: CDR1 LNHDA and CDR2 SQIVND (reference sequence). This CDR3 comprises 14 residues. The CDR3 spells CASRSQGASYEQYF. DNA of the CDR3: TGTGCCAGTAGGTCACAGGGGGCTTCCTACGAGCAGTACTTC.

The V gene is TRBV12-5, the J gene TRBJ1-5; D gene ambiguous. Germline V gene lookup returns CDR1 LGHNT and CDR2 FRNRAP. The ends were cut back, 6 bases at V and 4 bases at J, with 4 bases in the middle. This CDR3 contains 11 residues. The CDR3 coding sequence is TGTGCTAGTGGCCGAAATCAGCCCCAGCATTTT. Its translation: CASGRNQPQHF.

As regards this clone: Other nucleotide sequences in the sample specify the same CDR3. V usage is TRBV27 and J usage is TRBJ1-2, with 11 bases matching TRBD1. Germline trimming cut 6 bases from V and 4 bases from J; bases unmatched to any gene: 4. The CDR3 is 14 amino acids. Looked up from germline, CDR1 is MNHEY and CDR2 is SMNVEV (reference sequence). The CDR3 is CASSGTGGPYGYTF. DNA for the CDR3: TGTGCCAGCAGCGGGACAGGGGGACCCTATGGCTACACCTTC.

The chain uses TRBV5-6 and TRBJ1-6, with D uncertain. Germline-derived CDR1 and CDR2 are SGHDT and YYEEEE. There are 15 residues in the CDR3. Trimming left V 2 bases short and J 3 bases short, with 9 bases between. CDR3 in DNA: TGTGCCAGCAGCTTCCGGCTGGACTATAATTCACCCCTCCACTTT. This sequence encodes CASSFRLDYNSPLHF.

This CDR3 is CASSSPREADTQYF. Written as DNA, the CDR3 is TGTGCCAGCAGCTCACCGCGAGAGGCAGATACGCAGTATTTT. This sequence joins TRBV11-3 and TRBJ2-3; D remains unclear. The V and J ends lost 4 bases and 4 bases respectively, with 12 bases between them. The CDR3 loop spans 14 amino acids. Germline CDR1 SGHNT, CDR2 YENEEA.

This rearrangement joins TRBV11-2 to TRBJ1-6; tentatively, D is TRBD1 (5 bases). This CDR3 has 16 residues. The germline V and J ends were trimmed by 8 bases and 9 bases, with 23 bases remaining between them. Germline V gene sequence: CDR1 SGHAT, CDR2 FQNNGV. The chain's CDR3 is CASQSVGALLGSPLHF. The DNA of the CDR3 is TGTGCCAGCCAAAGTGTTGGGGCATTGTTGGGTTCACCCCTCCACTTT.

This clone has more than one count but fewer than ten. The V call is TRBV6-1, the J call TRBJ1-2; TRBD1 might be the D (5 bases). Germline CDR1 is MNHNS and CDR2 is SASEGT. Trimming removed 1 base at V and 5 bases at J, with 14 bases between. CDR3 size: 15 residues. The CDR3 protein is CASSEGSGSGYGYTF. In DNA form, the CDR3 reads TGTGCCAGCAGTGAAGGGTCAGGGAGCGGTTATGGCTACACCTTC.